Below are 2 T cell receptor beta chains sequenced from a single sample in a study of Ad26.COV2.S vaccination and SARS-CoV-2 variants. Treatment defined: roughly 20 received Ad26.COV2.S at low or high dose, single or two shots; 5 received placebo; per-sample allocation not given. Day 63 after the first injection of vaccine or placebo was the sampling time. Repertoires were generated with immunoSEQ multiplex PCR, while TCRdb's copy carries only in-frame clones and drops some. The sample lists around 400,000 clones, 80% to 95% occurring once. This sample comprised peripheral blood, obtained in a trial of Ad26.COV2.S vaccine versus placebo. Receptors were obtained from a person aged 18-60 years who received the Ad26.COV2.S COVID-19 vaccine or a placebo.

The chain combines TRBV5-8 with TRBJ2-4; D is ambiguous. Germline CDR1 SGHTS, CDR2 YDEGEE. The CDR3 is 11 residues long. Between the trimmed V and J ends, which lost 2 bases and 12 bases, there was a span of 9 bases. The CDR3 spells CASSLGIRQYF. The CDR3 region has the DNA TGTGCCAGCAGCTTAGGCATCCGTCAGTACTTC.

This sequence joins TRBV30 and TRBJ1-4; tentative D call: TRBD1 (5 bases). CDR1 and CDR2 from the germline V gene are GTSNPN and SVGIG (reference sequence). CDR3 length: 15 amino acids. Trimming left V 1 base short and J 2 bases short, with 11 bases between. In DNA form, the CDR3 reads TGTGCCTGGAGTGGAAGGGGATCCACTAATGAAAAACTGTTTTTT. Protein product: CAWSGRGSTNEKLFF.